Listed below are T cell receptor beta chains from one sample, sequenced in a study of neoadjuvant anti-PD-1 for oral cavity cancer. Sequencing used immunoSEQ multiplex PCR; TCRdb keeps in-frame clones, though not all of them. The sample comprises fewer than 11,000 clones, 60% to 65% of which are singletons, and about 7.8% rests with the top ten. The sample here was tumor tissue, taken after nivolumab (anti-PD-1) treatment. These receptor sequences come from a person aged 40-85 years with oral cavity squamous cell carcinoma. Both conserved end residues are trimmed from each CDR3.

>TRBV30|TRBJ1-1
AWSLPPSTEAF
>TRBV6-1|TRBJ2-2
ASRAPRDSGELF
>TRBV7-8|TRBJ2-2
ASSPTGYEELF
>TRBV4-2|TRBJ2-2
ASSQDVGSGRAGELF
>TRBV5-4|TRBJ1-6
ASSLRQGDNSPLH
>TRBV27|TRBJ1-2
ASSLGQGRGGYT
>TRBV2|TRBJ1-3
ASSARRVDAGHSGNTIY
>TRBV5-1|TRBJ1-1
ASSLGRLNTEAF
>TRBV15|TRBJ1-1
ATSSQRTEAF
>TRBV5-6|TRBJ1-2
ASSPGQGGTYGYT
>TRBV5-6|TRBJ1-1
ASRGRGPNTEAF
>TRBV10-1|TRBJ2-2
ASSEGTSGTGELF
>TRBV7-2|TRBJ1-2
ASSLDRINYGYT
>TRBV7-9|TRBJ2-3
ASSSRGTDTQY
>TRBV11-3|TRBJ1-5
ASSLWAGRKNQPQH
>TRBV7-9|TRBJ2-6
ASSPLARGANVLT
>TRBV29-1|TRBJ2-7
SYRTGDSYEQY
>TRBV5-4|TRBJ1-2
ASSFGDRDYGYT
>TRBV18|TRBJ1-4
ASSSRDRVGEKLF
>TRBV10-2|TRBJ2-7
ASGSYEQY
>TRBV28|TRBJ1-1
ASYLTGNTEAF
>TRBV6-6|TRBJ1-1
ASSLDKNTEAF
>TRBV7-9|TRBJ2-3
ASSPGTSGGDTQY
>TRBV5-4|TRBJ2-7
ASSPGLAGTYEQY
>TRBV6-5|TRBJ2-3
ASSYGGYEGDTQY
>TRBV5-1|TRBJ1-5
ASSSDRDQPQH